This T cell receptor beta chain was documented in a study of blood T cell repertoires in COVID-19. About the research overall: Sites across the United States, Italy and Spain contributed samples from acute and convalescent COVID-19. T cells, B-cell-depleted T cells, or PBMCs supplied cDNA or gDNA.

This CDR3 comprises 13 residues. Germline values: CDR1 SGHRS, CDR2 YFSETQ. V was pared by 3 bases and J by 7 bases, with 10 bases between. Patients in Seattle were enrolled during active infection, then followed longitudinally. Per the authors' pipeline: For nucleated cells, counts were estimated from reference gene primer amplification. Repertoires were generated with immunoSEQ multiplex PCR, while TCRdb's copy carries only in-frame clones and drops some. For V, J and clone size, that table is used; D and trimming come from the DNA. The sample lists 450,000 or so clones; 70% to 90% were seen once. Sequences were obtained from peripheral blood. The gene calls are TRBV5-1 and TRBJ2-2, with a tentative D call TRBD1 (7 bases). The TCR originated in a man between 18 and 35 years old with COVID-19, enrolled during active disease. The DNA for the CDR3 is TGCGCCAGCAGCTCAGGGGGGATCGGGGAGCTGTTTTTT. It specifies CASSSGGIGELFF.